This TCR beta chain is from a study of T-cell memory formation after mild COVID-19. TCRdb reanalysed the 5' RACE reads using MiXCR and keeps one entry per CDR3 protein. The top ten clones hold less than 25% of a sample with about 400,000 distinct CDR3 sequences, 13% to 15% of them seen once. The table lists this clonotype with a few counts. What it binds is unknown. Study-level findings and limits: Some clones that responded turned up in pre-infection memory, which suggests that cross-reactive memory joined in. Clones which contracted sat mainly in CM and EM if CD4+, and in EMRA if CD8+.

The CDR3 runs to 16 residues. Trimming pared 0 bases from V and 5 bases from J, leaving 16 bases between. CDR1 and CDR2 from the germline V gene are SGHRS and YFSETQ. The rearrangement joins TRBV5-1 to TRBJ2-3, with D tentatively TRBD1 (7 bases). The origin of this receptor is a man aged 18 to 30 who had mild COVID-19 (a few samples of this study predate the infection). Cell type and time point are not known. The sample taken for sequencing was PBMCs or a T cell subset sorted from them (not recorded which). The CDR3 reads CASSLEGAAGGDTQYF. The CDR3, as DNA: TGCGCCAGCAGCTTGGAGGGGGCAGCCGGGGGAGATACGCAGTATTTT.